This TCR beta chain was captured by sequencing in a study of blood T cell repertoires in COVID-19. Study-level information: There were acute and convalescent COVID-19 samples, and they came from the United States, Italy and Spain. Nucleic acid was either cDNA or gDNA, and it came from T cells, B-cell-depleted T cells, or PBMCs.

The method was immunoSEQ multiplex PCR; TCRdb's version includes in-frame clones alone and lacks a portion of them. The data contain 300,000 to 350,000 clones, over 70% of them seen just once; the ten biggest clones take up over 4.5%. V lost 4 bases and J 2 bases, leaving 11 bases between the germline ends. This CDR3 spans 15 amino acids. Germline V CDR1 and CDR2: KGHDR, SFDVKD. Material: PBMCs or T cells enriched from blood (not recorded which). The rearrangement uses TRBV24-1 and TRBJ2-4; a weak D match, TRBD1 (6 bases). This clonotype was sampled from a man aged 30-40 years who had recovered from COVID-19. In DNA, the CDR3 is TGTGCCACCAGTGACCCCAGGGGTTCCAAAAACATTCAGTACTTC. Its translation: CATSDPRGSKNIQYF.